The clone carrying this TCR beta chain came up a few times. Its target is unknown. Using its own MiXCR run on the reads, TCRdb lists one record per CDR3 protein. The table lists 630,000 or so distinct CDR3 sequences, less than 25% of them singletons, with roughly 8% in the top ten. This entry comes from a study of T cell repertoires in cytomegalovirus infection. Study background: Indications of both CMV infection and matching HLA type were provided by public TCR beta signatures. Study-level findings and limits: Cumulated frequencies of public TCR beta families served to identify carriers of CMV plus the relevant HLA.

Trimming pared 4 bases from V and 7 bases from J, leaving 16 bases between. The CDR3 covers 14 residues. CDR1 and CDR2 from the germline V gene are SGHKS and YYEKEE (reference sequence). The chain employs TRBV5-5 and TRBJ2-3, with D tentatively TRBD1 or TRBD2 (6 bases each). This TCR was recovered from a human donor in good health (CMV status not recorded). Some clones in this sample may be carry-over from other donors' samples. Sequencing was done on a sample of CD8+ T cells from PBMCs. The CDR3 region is CASSRSGGTNTQYF. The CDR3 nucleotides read TGTGCCAGCAGCCGATCCGGGGGCACTAATACGCAGTATTTT.